The 12 T cell receptor beta chains reported below all come from one sample, sequenced in a study of blood T cell repertoires in COVID-19. Produced via immunoSEQ multiplex PCR; TCRdb's table is partial and in-frame only. Of tens of thousands of clones listed, around four fifths are singletons. The specimen sequenced was peripheral blood. Every receptor here comes from a human donor in a cohort sampled during active COVID-19.

V usage is TRBV6-1 and J usage is TRBJ2-7; tentative D call: TRBD1 (6 bases). V dropped 3 bases and J dropped 1 base, with 10 bases sitting between them. The germline V gene encodes CDR1 MNHNS and CDR2 SASEGT. The CDR3 has 14 amino acids. In DNA form, the CDR3 reads TGTGCCAGCAGTGACAGGGGAAAGTCCTACGAGCAGTACTTC. It translates to CASSDRGKSYEQYF.

The chain employs TRBV28 and TRBJ2-7; 10 positions match TRBD2. This CDR3 has 14 amino acids. Germline lookup yields CDR1 MDHEN and CDR2 SYDVKM. With 3 bases clipped from V and 3 bases from J, the junction kept 2 bases outside the gene matches. CDR3 nucleotides: TGTGCCAGCAGTTTTTGGACTAGCGGCTACGAGCAGTACTTC. Protein sequence: CASSFWTSGYEQYF. The entire variable domain, with the rest obtained from reference TRBV28 and TRBJ2-7, is as follows: DVKVTQSSRYLVKRTGEKVFLECVQDMDHENMFWYRQDPGLGLRLIYFSYDVKMKEKGDIPEGYSVSREKKERFSLILESASTNQTSMYLCASSFWTSGYEQYFGPGTRLTVT.

The chain combines TRBV5-5 with TRBJ1-1; D remains unclear. Trimming left V 2 bases short and J 2 bases short, with 13 bases between. The germline V gene encodes CDR1 SGHKS and CDR2 YYEKEE (reference sequence). CDR3 length equals 15 residues. CDR3 sequence (DNA): TGTGCCAGCAGCTTCCCCGGGTCCTCCAACACTGAAGCTTTCTTT. It is translated as CASSFPGSSNTEAFF.

This chain joins TRBV11-2 and TRBJ2-5; D not certain. CDR1 is SGHAT, CDR2 FQNNGV, per germline. The germline V and J ends were trimmed by 5 bases and 5 bases, with 15 bases remaining between them. This CDR3 spans 14 amino acids. CDR3 DNA sequence: TGTGCCAGCAGCCGCTTGAGCCTTCGGGAGACCCAGTACTTC. Encoded protein: CASSRLSLRETQYF.

The chain uses TRBV7-9 and TRBJ2-1, with TRBD2 as a possible D gene (6 bases). Germline V CDR1 and CDR2: SEHNR, FQNEAQ (reference sequence). V was cut by 1 base and J by 9 bases, with 10 bases left in between. The CDR3 has 13 residues. The CDR3 coding sequence is TGTGCCAGCAGCTTAGGGAGGGCTGGTGAGCAGTTCTTC. It translates to CASSLGRAGEQFF.

This clone appeared once. The V gene is TRBV9, the J gene TRBJ1-4; possible D gene TRBD1, 6 bases. This CDR3 is 14 amino acids long. The ends were cut back, 3 bases at V and 4 bases at J, with 10 bases in the middle. Per the germline V gene, CDR1 is SGDLS and CDR2 is YYNGEE. The CDR3 nucleotides read TGTGCCAGCAGCGCTACAGGGTTTAATGAAAAACTGTTTTTT. It translates to CASSATGFNEKLFF.

V is TRBV5-8 and J is TRBJ2-3, with 10 bases that match TRBD2. With V trimmed by 5 bases and J by 2 bases, 11 bases remained unmatched. The CDR3 spans 17 residues. Germline V gives CDR1 SGHTS, CDR2 YDEGEE. CDR3 sequence: CASRGGGLAAITDTQYF. In DNA form, the CDR3 reads TGTGCCAGCAGGGGTGGTGGACTAGCGGCCATCACAGATACGCAGTATTTT. Drawing the rest from reference TRBV5-8 and TRBJ2-3, the complete variable domain is EAGVTQSPTHLIKTRGQQATLRCSPISGHTSVYWYQQALGLGLQFLLWYDEGEERNRGNFPPRFSGRQFPNYSSELNVNALELEDSALYLCASRGGGLAAITDTQYFGPGTRLTVL.

The chain combines TRBV19 with TRBJ1-4, with a possible D match to TRBD1 (6 bases). The germline V gene encodes CDR1 LNHDA and CDR2 SQIVND (reference sequence). Trimming removed 6 bases at V and 0 bases at J, with 14 bases between. CDR3 length: 16 residues. This chain's CDR3 is CASRPQGLATNEKLFF. For the CDR3, the DNA is TGTGCCAGTAGGCCGCAGGGGCTTGCAACTAATGAAAAACTGTTTTTT.

The table lists this clone with a count of one. V is TRBV28 and J is TRBJ2-2; TRBD1 might be the D (6 bases). This CDR3 comprises 16 residues. V shed 2 bases and J shed 9 bases, with 19 bases lying between them. Germline CDR1 MDHEN, CDR2 SYDVKM. The CDR3 reads CASSLRVTGRGRELFF. DNA of the CDR3: TGTGCCAGCAGTTTAAGGGTCACAGGGCGAGGGCGGGAGCTGTTTTTT.

The chain recombines TRBV27 with TRBJ2-1, with TRBD1 matching 9 bases. With V trimmed by 8 bases and J by 7 bases, 12 bases remained unmatched. The CDR3 is 15 amino acids. CDR1 and CDR2 (germline): MNHEY, SMNVEV (reference sequence). The CDR3 DNA sequence: TGTGCCAGCTCTATCCGGGACAGGGTGGCGAATGAGCAGTTCTTC. This sequence encodes CASSIRDRVANEQFF.

This chain links TRBV11-2 with TRBJ2-2; 8 bases are a match to TRBD1. The germline CDR1 and CDR2 sequences are SGHAT and FQNNGV. CDR3 length: 17 amino acids. V lost 1 base to trimming and J lost 5 bases; unmatched junction nucleotides: 9. The CDR3 coding sequence is TGTGCCAGCAGCTTAGGTATAGCGACAGGGGCGACCGGGGAGCTGTTTTTT. Encoded protein: CASSLGIATGATGELFF.

The gene calls are TRBV5-1 and TRBJ2-3, with unresolved D. Germline V gene lookup returns CDR1 SGHRS and CDR2 YFSETQ. CDR3 length: 15 residues. Trimming removed 0 bases at V and 0 bases at J, with 8 bases between. CDR3 in DNA: TGCGCCAGCAGCTTGGCCACCACTAGCACAGATACGCAGTATTTT. Translation: CASSLATTSTDTQYF.